Here is one TCR beta chain with its context. What it binds is unknown. These data are taken from a study of identical twins. Study results and caveats: Reduced insertions were recorded for abundant cord blood beta clonotypes, with no such pattern in memory repertoires.

Template switching (which added a universal primer site) was used, and cDNA carried unique molecular identifiers. MiXCR, applied by TCRdb to the 5' RACE reads, yields one record per CDR3 protein. The sample contains more than 400,000 distinct CDR3 sequences, nearly 15% of which appear only once. The CDR3 has 15 amino acids. Germline V gene sequence: CDR1 KGHDR, CDR2 SFDVKD. V gave up 3 bases and J gave up 5 bases; unmatched junction bases: 4. Healthy Caucasians were all of the donors. In addition, the sample was reused for a study of yellow fever vaccine responses in identical twins.

V gene TRBV24-1 combines with J gene TRBJ1-1, with 11 positions matching TRBD1. The receptor was derived from a woman younger than 30 in good health. The sequenced material came from CD4+ T cells sorted from blood. CDR3 in amino acids: CATSDGQGALTEAFF. DNA of the CDR3: TGTGCCACCAGTGATGGACAGGGGGCCTTGACTGAAGCTTTCTTT.